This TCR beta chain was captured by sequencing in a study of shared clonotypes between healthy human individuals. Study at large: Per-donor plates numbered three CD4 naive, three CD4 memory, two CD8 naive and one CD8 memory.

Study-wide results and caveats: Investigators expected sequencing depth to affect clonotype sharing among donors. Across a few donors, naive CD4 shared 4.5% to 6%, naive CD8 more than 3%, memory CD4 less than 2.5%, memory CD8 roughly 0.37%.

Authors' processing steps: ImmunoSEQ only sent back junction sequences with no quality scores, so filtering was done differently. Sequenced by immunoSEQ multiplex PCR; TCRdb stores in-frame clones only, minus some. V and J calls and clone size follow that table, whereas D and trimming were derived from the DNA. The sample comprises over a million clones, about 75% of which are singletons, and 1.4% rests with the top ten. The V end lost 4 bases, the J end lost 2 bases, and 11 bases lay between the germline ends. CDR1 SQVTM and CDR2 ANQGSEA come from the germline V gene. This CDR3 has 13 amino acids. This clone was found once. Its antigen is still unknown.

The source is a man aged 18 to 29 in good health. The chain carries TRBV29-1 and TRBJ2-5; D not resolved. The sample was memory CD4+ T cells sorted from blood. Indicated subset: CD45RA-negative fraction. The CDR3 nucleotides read TGCAGCGTTGGCGGCGGAAAACAAGAGACCCAGTACTTC. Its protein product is CSVGGGKQETQYF. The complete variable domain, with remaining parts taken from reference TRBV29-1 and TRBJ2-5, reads SAVISQKPSRDICQRGTSLTIQCQVDSQVTMMFWYRQQPGQSLTLIATANQGSEATYESGFVIDKFPISRPNLTFSTLTVSNMSPEDSSIYLCSVGGGKQETQYFGPGTRLLVL.